These 22 T cell receptor beta chains came from one sample sequenced in a study of blood T cell repertoires in COVID-19. TCRdb's copy holds only in-frame clones and misses some; the assay was immunoSEQ multiplex PCR. The sample consists of 250,000 to 300,000 clones, nearly 90% of them appearing once. The material sequenced was PBMCs or T cells enriched from blood (not recorded which). Receptors originate from a woman aged 55-70 years who had recovered from COVID-19.

The chain has TRBV10-3 and TRBJ1-1; no firm D call. Per the germline V gene, CDR1 is ENHRY and CDR2 is SYGVKD. The V end was cut by 1 base, the J end by 7 bases, with 10 bases between. The CDR3 has 13 amino acids. Here the CDR3 reads CAISEFDQVEAFF. The CDR3 nucleotides read TGTGCCATCAGTGAGTTCGACCAGGTTGAAGCTTTCTTT.

The CDR3 DNA reads as TGTGCCAGGGGTACTAGCGGGGGGGCGCCAGATACGCAGTATTTT. Translating it yields CARGTSGGAPDTQYF. The chain carries TRBV2 and TRBJ2-3, with 13 bases matching TRBD2. This CDR3 spans 15 amino acids. V shed 9 bases, J shed 4 bases, and the junction held 7 bases outside the gene matches. Per the germline V gene, CDR1 is SNHLY and CDR2 is FYNNEI. The full variable domain, in which reference TRBV2 and TRBJ2-3 provide the parts outside the CDR3, is EPEVTQTPSHQVTQMGQEVILRCVPISNHLYFYWYRQILGQKVEFLVSFYNNEISEKSEIFDDQFSVERPDGSNFTLKIRSTKLEDSAMYFCARGTSGGAPDTQYFGPGTRLTVL.

This rearrangement joins TRBV7-8 to TRBJ1-5; D is unresolved. Germline V gives CDR1 SGHVS, CDR2 FQNEAQ. This CDR3 region has 17 residues. The V end lost 5 bases, the J end lost 5 bases, and 22 bases lay between the germline ends. CDR3 sequence (DNA): TGTGCCAGCAGCCCTTCGAACCGGGAGTGGAGACATCAGCCCCAGCATTTT. Translated, it gives CASSPSNREWRHQPQHF.

The genes are TRBV19 and TRBJ2-2, with TRBD2 identical over 8 bases. Losses at the gene ends were 2 bases for V and 8 bases for J; bases not matched to a gene: 7. Germline CDR1 LNHDA, CDR2 SQIVND (reference sequence). There are 15 residues in the CDR3. The CDR3 coding sequence is TGTGCCAGTAGTATACGACTAGCGCTAGGGGGGGAGCTGTTTTTT. Its protein product is CASSIRLALGGELFF.

The CDR3 loop is CASDYLNSPLHF. The CDR3 nucleotides are TGTGCCAGCGACTATCTTAATTCACCCCTCCACTTT. J is TRBJ1-6 and V is TRBV6-5; D unresolved. Germline CDR1 MNHEY, CDR2 SVGAGI. Deletions cut 8 bases from V and 6 bases from J, with 8 bases between. The CDR3 is made up of 12 amino acids.

This rearrangement joins TRBV5-4 to TRBJ1-1; maybe TRBD1 (6 bases). Deletions cut 3 bases from V and 1 base from J, with 10 bases between. The CDR3 is 14 amino acids. Germline values: CDR1 SGHNT, CDR2 YYREEE (reference sequence). The CDR3, as DNA: TGTGCCAGCAGCTACGGGACACGGAACACTGAAGCTTTCTTT. It is translated as CASSYGTRNTEAFF.

This rearrangement joins TRBV3-1 (or the pseudogene TRBV3-2) to TRBJ2-7; a weak D match, TRBD2 (6 bases). V was cut by 4 bases and J by 5 bases, with 9 bases left in between. The V gene's germline CDR1 is LGHDT and CDR2 YNNKEL (reference sequence). There are 12 residues in the CDR3. CDR3 nucleotide sequence: TGTGCCAGCAGCCGAGGAGGGAACGAGCAGTACTTC. This gives the protein CASSRGGNEQYF.

Only one count was recorded for this clone. The chain carries TRBV19 and TRBJ1-5, with TRBD1 as a possible D gene (5 bases). The CDR3 is 13 amino acids. V was pared by 6 bases and J by 5 bases, with 11 bases between. Germline V lookup: CDR1 LNHDA, CDR2 SQIVND (reference sequence). CDR3 in amino acids: CASSPGGYQPQHF. The CDR3 nucleotides read TGTGCCAGTAGCCCCGGGGGGTATCAGCCCCAGCATTTT.

The chain recombines TRBV5-1 with TRBJ2-1; TRBD1 agrees at 8 bases. The V and J ends lost 3 bases and 6 bases, in that order; junction bases with no gene match: 2. The CDR3 contains 13 residues. CDR1 is SGHRS, CDR2 YFSETQ, per germline. CDR3 nucleotide sequence: TGCGCCAGCAGCTGGGGGACAGGCAATGAGCAGTTCTTC. Amino acid sequence: CASSWGTGNEQFF. Drawing the rest from reference TRBV5-1 and TRBJ2-1, the complete variable domain is KAGVTQTPRYLIKTRGQQVTLSCSPISGHRSVSWYQQTPGQGLQFLFEYFSETQRNKGNFPGRFSGRQFSNSRSEMNVSTLELGDSALYLCASSWGTGNEQFFGPGTRLTVL.

This sequence joins TRBV2 and TRBJ1-3; the D is unclear. The CDR3 totals 13 residues. The germline V and J ends were trimmed by 4 bases and 2 bases, with 6 bases remaining between them. Germline V CDR1 and CDR2: SNHLY, FYNNEI. The CDR3 here is CASSGDTGNTIYF. For the CDR3, the DNA is TGTGCCAGCAGTGGTGACACTGGAAACACCATATATTTT.

The rearrangement uses TRBV29-1 and TRBJ1-1, with a weak D call TRBD1 (5 bases). V was shortened by 4 bases and J by 4 bases, with 16 bases between the two germline ends. There are 14 residues in the CDR3. Germline CDR1 and CDR2: SQVTM and ANQGSEA. The CDR3 nucleotides are TGCAGCGTTGGCGGTCAGGGCCGTCCCACTGAAGCTTTCTTT. Translating gives CSVGGQGRPTEAFF.

The chain employs TRBV5-1 and TRBJ1-3, with D unresolved. This CDR3 is 13 amino acids long. The V end lost 4 bases, the J end lost 10 bases, and 15 bases lay between the germline ends. CDR1 is SGHRS, CDR2 YFSETQ, per germline. This chain's CDR3 is CASSVDGGMTIYF. CDR3 nucleotides: TGCGCCAGCAGCGTCGACGGCGGAATGACCATATATTTT. Supplemented by reference TRBV5-1 and TRBJ1-3, the full variable domain reads KAGVTQTPRYLIKTRGQQVTLSCSPISGHRSVSWYQQTPGQGLQFLFEYFSETQRNKGNFPGRFSGRQFSNSRSEMNVSTLELGDSALYLCASSVDGGMTIYFGEGSWLTVV.

The chain uses TRBV7-9 and TRBJ2-7, with 7 bases lining up with TRBD1. The germline CDR1 and CDR2 sequences are SEHNR and FQNEAQ (reference sequence). The CDR3 runs 13 residues. J gave up 3 bases and V 5 bases, and 4 bases lay outside the gene matches. CDR3 sequence (DNA): TGTGCCAGCAGCCGGGACAGCTACTACGAGCAGTACTTC. This encodes CASSRDSYYEQYF. The variable domain in full, with the rest retrieved from reference TRBV7-9 and TRBJ2-7, is DTGVSQNPRHKITKRGQNVTFRCDPISEHNRLYWYRQTLGQGPEFLTYFQNEAQLEKSRLLSDRFSAERPKGSFSTLEIQRTEQGDSAMYLCASSRDSYYEQYFGPGTRLTVT.

Only a few counts were recorded for this clone. This chain connects TRBV3-1 (or the pseudogene TRBV3-2) to TRBJ1-2; 9 bases agree with TRBD1. V lost 2 bases and J lost 4; bases outside the gene matches: 5. The CDR3 consists of 15 residues. From germline, CDR1 is LGHDT and CDR2 YNNKEL (reference sequence). Here the CDR3 reads CASSQPGQGFYGYTF. The CDR3 region has the DNA TGTGCCAGCAGCCAACCGGGACAGGGCTTCTATGGCTACACCTTC.

The CDR3 coding sequence is TGTGCCAGCAGGCTGAGACGGGTACGAAACACCATATATTTT. As protein: CASRLRRVRNTIYF. The genes are TRBV28 and TRBJ1-3, with D hard to call. The germline V gene has CDR1 MDHEN and CDR2 SYDVKM. The CDR3 length is 14 residues. V was cut by 6 bases and J by 5 bases, with 14 bases left in between.

This clone was seen more than once but under ten times. The chain joins TRBV6-1 to TRBJ1-4, with unresolved D. The germline gives CDR1 MNHNS, CDR2 SASEGT. The V end lost 0 bases, the J end lost 7 bases, and 9 bases lay between the germline ends. The CDR3 has 14 amino acids. CDR3 nucleotides: TGTGCCAGCAGTGAAGCGGCAGGTCTTGAAAAACTGTTTTTT. Translation: CASSEAAGLEKLFF.

This sequence joins TRBV19 and TRBJ2-1; no definite D call. This CDR3 has 11 amino acids. The V gene's germline CDR1 is LNHDA and CDR2 SQIVND (reference sequence). The V and J ends lost 6 bases and 7 bases respectively, with 7 bases between them. The CDR3 DNA follows: TGTGCCAGTAGCGGTTGGAATGAGCAGTTCTTC. It yields the protein CASSGWNEQFF.

The CDR3 DNA sequence: TGTGCCAGCAGCTTAACGAGCTCCTACAATGAGCAGTTCTTC. Its protein product is CASSLTSSYNEQFF. This chain joins TRBV7-9 and TRBJ2-1; D ambiguous. Germline CDR1 and CDR2: SEHNR and FQNEAQ (reference sequence). The V and J ends lost 2 bases and 0 bases respectively, with 5 bases between them. CDR3 length: 14 residues.

This chain connects TRBV3-1 (or the pseudogene TRBV3-2) to TRBJ1-4; TRBD1 might be the D (5 bases). V lost 1 base and J lost 8, with 11 bases in between. The CDR3 is 14 residues long. Germline V gene data show CDR1 as LGHDT and CDR2 as YNNKEL (reference sequence). CDR3 amino acids: CASSQAGGGEKLFF. DNA for the CDR3: TGTGCCAGCAGCCAAGCCGGGGGTGGGGAAAAACTGTTTTTT.

J is TRBJ2-7 and V is TRBV4-1, with D possibly matching TRBD1 (6 bases). This CDR3 contains 13 residues. Germline CDR1 is MGHRA and CDR2 is YSYEKL. The V gene lost 8 bases and the J gene lost 2 bases, with 13 bases spanning the gap. The CDR3 loop reads CASGTLSTYEQYF. The CDR3 DNA reads as TGCGCCAGCGGGACACTATCAACCTACGAGCAGTACTTC.

V and J are TRBV28 and TRBJ1-3; D unresolved. This CDR3 is 15 amino acids long. Germline CDR1 MDHEN, CDR2 SYDVKM. V lost 7 bases to trimming and J lost 0 bases, with 13 bases between them. The CDR3 sequence: CASNDGLNSGNTIYF. The CDR3 DNA reads as TGTGCCAGCAATGATGGACTTAACTCTGGAAACACCATATATTTT. The full variable domain, its missing parts supplied by reference TRBV28 and TRBJ1-3, is DVKVTQSSRYLVKRTGEKVFLECVQDMDHENMFWYRQDPGLGLRLIYFSYDVKMKEKGDIPEGYSVSREKKERFSLILESASTNQTSMYLCASNDGLNSGNTIYFGEGSWLTVV.

The rearrangement joins TRBV7-3 to TRBJ2-2; D not certain. This CDR3 has 14 amino acids. The V end was cut by 5 bases, the J end by 5 bases, with 12 bases between. Germline V lookup: CDR1 SGHTA, CDR2 FQGTGA. Here the CDR3 reads CASSPWPLTGELFF. In DNA, the CDR3 is TGTGCCAGCAGCCCATGGCCGCTGACCGGGGAGCTGTTTTTT.